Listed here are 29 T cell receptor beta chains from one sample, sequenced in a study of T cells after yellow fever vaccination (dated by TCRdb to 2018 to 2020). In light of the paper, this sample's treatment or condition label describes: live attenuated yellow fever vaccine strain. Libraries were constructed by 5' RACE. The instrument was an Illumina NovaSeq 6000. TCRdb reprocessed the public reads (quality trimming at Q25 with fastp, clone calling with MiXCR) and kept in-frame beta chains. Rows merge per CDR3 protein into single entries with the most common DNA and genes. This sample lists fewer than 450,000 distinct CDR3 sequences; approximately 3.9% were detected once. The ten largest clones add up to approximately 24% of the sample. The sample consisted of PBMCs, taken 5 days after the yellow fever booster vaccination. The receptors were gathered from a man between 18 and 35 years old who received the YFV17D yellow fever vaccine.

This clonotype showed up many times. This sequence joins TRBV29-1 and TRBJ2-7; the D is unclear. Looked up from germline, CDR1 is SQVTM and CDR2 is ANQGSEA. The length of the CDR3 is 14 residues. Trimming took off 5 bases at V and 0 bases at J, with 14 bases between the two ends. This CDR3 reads CSVLTVPPSYEQYF. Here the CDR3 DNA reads TGCAGCGTTTTGACGGTTCCCCCCTCCTACGAGCAGTACTTC.

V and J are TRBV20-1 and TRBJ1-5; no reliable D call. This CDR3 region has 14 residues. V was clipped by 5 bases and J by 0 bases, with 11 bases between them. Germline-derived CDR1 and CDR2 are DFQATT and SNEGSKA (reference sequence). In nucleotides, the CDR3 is TGCAGTGCTCCCGGGATTAATAGCAATCAGCCCCAGCATTTT. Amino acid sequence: CSAPGINSNQPQHF.

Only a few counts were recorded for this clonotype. The CDR3 sequence is CASSHGRGSNIQYF. The CDR3 bases are TGCGCCAGCAGTCACGGACGGGGCTCAAACATTCAGTACTTC. The chain uses TRBV10-2 and TRBJ2-4; TRBD1 or TRBD2 may be the D gene (5 bases each). The germline V gene encodes CDR1 WSHSY and CDR2 SAAADI. The CDR3 runs to 14 residues. V lost 5 bases and J lost 6, with 14 bases in between.

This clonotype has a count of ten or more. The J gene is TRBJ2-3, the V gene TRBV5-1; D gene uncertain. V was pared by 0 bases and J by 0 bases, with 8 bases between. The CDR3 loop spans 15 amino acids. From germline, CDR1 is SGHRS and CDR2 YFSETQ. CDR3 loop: CASSLVAVSTDTQYF. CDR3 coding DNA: TGCGCCAGCAGCTTGGTGGCGGTTAGCACAGATACGCAGTATTTT.

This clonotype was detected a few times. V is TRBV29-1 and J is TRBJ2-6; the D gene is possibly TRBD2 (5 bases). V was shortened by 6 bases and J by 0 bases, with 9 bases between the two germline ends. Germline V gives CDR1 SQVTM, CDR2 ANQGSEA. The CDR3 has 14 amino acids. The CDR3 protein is CSVERVSGANVLTF. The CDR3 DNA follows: TGCAGCGTAGAGAGGGTCTCTGGGGCCAACGTCCTGACTTTC.

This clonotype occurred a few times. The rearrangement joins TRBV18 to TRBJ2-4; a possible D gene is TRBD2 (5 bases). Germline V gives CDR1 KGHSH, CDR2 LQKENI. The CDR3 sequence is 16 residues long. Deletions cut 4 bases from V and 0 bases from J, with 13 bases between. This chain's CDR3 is CASSHTPGKAKNIQYF. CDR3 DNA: TGTGCCAGCTCACATACCCCCGGGAAAGCCAAAAACATTCAGTACTTC.

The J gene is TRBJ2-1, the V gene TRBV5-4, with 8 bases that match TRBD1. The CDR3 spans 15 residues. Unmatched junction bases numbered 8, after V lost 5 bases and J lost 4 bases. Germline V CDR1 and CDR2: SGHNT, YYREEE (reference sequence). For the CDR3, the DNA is TGTGCCAGCAGATTTCAGGGGGCGCCGTACAATGAGCAGTTCTTC. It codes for CASRFQGAPYNEQFF. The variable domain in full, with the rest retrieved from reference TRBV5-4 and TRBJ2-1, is ETGVTQSPTHLIKTRGQQVTLRCSSQSGHNTVSWYQQALGQGPQFIFQYYREEENGRGNFPPRFSGLQFPNYSSELNVNALELDDSALYLCASRFQGAPYNEQFFGPGTRLTVL.

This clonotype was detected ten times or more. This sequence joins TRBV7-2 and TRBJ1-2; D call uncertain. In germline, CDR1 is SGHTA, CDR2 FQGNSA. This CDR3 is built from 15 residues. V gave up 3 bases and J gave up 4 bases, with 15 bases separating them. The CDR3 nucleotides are TGTGCCAGCAGCTTGTATGCGGCGCGAGGCTATGGCTACACCTTC. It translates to CASSLYAARGYGYTF.

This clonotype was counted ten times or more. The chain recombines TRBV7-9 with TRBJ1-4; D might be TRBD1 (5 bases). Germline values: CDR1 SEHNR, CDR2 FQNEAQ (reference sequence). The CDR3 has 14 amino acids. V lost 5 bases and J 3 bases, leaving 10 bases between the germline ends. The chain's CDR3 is CASSRGGPNEKLFF. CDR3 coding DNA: TGTGCCAGCAGCCGGGGGGGTCCTAATGAAAAACTGTTTTTT.

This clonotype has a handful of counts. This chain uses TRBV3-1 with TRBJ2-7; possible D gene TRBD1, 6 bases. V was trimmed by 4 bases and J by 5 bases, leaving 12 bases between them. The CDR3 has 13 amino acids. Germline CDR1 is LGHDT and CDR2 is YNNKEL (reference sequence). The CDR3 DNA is TGTGCCAGCAGCCGAACAGGGAGTAACGAGCAGTACGTC. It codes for CASSRTGSNEQYV.

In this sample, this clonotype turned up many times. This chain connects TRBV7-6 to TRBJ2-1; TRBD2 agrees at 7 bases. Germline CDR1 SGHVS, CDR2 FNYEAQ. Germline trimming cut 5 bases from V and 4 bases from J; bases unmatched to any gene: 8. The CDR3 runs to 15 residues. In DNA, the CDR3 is TGTGCCAGCAGCCCCGGGCTAGCGGTTTACAATGAGCAGTTCTTC. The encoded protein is CASSPGLAVYNEQFF. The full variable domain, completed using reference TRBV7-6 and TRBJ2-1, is GAGVSQSPRYKVTKRGQDVALRCDPISGHVSLYWYRQALGQGPEFLTYFNYEAQQDKSGLPNDRFSAERPEGSISTLTIQRTEQRDSAMYRCASSPGLAVYNEQFFGPGTRLTVL.

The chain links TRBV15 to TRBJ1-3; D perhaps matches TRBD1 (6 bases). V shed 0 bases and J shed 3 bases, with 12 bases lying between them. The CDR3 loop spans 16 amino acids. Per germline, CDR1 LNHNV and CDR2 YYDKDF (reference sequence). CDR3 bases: TGTGCCACCAGCAGAGATCCAGGGGTCGGTGGAAACACCATATATTTT. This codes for CATSRDPGVGGNTIYF.

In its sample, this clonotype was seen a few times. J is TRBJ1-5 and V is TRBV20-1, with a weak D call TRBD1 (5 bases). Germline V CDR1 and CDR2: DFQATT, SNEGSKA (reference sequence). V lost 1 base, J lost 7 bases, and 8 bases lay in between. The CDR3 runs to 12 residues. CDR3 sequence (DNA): TGCAGTGCTAGAGGGGGGAGCCAGCCCCAGCATTTT. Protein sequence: CSARGGSQPQHF.

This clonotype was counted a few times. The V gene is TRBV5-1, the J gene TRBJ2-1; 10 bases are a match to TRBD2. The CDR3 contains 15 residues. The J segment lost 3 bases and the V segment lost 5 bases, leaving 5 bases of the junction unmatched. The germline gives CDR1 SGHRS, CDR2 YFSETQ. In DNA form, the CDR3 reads TGCGCCAGCAGACTCGGACTAGCGGACTACAATGAGCAGTTCTTC. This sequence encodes CASRLGLADYNEQFF.

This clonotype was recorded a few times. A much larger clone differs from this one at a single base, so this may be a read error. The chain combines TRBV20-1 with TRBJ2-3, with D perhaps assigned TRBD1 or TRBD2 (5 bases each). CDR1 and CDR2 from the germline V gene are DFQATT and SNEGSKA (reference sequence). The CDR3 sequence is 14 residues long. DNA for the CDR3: TGCTGTGCCACGGTCGGGGCGGGCACAGATACGCAGTATTTT. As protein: CCATVGAGTDTQYF.

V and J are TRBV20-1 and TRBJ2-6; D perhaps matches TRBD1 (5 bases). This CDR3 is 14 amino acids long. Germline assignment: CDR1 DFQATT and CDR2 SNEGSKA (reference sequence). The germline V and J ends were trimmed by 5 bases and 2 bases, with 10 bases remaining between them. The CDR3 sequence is CSAAGSTGANVLTF. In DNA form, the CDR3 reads TGCAGTGCTGCAGGGTCAACTGGGGCCAACGTCCTGACTTTC.

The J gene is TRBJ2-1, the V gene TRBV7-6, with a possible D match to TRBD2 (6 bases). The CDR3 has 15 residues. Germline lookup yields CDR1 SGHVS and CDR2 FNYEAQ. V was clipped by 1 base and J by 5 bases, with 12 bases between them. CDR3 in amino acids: CASSLVSGSNNEQFF. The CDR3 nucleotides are TGTGCCAGCAGCTTAGTGAGCGGGTCGAACAATGAGCAGTTCTTC.

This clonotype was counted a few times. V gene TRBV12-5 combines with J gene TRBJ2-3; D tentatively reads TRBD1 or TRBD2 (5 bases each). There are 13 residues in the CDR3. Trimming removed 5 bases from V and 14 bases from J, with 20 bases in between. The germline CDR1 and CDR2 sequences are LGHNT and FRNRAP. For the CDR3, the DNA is TGTGCTAGTGGTGGGCCCCGGGACCCCGTTGCGTATTTT. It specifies CASGGPRDPVAYF.

CDR3 amino acids: CASSLSGSDQPQHF. Written as DNA, the CDR3 is TGTGCCAGCAGCTTATCAGGATCTGATCAGCCCCAGCATTTT. The V call is TRBV7-8, the J call TRBJ1-5; D is ambiguous. Germline V gene lookup returns CDR1 SGHVS and CDR2 FQNEAQ. The V and J ends lost 2 bases and 5 bases respectively, with 10 bases between them. The CDR3 sequence is 14 residues long.

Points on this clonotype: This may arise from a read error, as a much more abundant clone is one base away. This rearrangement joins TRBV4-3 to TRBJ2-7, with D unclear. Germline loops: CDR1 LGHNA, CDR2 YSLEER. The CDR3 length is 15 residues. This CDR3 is CACSQESDPSYEQYV. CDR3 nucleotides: TGCGCCTGCAGCCAAGAGTCTGACCCGTCCTACGAGCAGTACGTC.

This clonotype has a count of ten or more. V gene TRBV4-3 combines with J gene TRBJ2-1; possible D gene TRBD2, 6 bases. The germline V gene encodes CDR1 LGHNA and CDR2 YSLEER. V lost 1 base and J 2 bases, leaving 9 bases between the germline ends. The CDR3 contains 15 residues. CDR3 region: CASSQGGIPYNEQFF. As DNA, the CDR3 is TGCGCCAGCAGCCAAGGCGGGATCCCCTACAATGAGCAGTTCTTC.

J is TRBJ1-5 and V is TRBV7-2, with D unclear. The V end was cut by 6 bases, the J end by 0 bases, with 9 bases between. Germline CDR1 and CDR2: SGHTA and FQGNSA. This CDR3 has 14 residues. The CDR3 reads CASSPDGSNQPQHF. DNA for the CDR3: TGTGCCAGCAGTCCCGACGGTAGCAATCAGCCCCAGCATTTT.

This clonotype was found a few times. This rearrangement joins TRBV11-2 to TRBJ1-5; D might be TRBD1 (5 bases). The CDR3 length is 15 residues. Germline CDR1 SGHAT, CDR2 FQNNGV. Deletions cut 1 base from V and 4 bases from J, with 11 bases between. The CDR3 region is CASSLGPGANQPQHF. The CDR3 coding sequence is TGTGCCAGCAGCTTAGGGCCCGGGGCTAATCAGCCCCAGCATTTT.

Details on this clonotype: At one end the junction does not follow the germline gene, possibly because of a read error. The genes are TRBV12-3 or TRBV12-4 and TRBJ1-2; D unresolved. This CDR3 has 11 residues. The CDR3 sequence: CASGRVGMLYF. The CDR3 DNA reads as TGTGCCAGCGGCCGGGTTGGGATGTTGTACTTC.

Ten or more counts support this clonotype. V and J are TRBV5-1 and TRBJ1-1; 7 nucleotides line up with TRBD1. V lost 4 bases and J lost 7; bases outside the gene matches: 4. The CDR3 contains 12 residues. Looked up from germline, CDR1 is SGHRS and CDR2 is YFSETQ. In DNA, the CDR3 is TGCGCCAGCAGCGCACAGGGGCTTGAAGCTTTCTTT. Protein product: CASSAQGLEAFF.

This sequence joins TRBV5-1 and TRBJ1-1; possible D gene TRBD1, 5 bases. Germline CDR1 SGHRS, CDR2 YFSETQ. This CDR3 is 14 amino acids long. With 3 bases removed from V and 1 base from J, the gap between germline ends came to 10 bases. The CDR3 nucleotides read TGCGCCAGCAGCTCCGGGACTCCGAACACTGAAGCTTTCTTT. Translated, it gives CASSSGTPNTEAFF.

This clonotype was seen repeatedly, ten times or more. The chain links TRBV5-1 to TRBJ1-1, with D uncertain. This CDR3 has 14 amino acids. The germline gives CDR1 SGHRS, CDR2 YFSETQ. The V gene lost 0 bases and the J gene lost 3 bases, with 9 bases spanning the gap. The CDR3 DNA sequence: TGCGCCAGCAGCTTGGGTGTAGGGTACACTGAAGCTTTCTTT. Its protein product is CASSLGVGYTEAFF.

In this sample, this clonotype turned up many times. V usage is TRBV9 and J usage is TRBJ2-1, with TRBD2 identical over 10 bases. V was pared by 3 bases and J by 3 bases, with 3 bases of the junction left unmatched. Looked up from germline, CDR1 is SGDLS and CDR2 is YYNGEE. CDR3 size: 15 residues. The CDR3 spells CASSALAGYYNEQFF. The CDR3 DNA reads TGTGCCAGCAGCGCACTAGCGGGGTACTACAATGAGCAGTTCTTC.

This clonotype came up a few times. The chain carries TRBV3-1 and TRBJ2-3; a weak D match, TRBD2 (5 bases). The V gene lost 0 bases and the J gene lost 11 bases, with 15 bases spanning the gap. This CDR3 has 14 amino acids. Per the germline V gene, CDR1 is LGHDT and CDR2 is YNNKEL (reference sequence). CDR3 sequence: CASSQDPGNPLQYF. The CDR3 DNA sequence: TGTGCCAGCAGCCAAGACCCCGGGAATCCTTTGCAGTATTTT.